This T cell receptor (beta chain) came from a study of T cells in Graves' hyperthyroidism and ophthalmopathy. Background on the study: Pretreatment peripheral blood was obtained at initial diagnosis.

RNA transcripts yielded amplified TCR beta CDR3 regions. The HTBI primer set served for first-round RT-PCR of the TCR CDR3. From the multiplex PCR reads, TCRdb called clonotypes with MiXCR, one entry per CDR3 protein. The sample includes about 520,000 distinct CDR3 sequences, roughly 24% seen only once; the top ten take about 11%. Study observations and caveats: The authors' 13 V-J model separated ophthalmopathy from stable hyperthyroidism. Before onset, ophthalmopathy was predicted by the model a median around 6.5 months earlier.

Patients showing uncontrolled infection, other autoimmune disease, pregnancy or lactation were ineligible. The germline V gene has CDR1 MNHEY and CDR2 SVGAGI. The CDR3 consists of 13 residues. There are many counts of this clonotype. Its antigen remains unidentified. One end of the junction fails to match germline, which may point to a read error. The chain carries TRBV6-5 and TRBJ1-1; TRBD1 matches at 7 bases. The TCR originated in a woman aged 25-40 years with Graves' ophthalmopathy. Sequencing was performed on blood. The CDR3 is CASNYRGNTEAFF. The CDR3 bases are TGTGCCAGCAATTACAGGGGGAACACTGAAGCTTTCTTT.